This section outlines one T cell receptor beta chain sequence together with its context. Its antigen is unknown. V lost 6 bases, J lost 1 base, and 19 bases lay in between. The CDR3 totals 17 residues. CDR1 is MNHNS and CDR2 is SASEGT in the germline V gene. The patients with Susac syndrome were individuals who fulfilled the recently defined diagnostic criteria for disease that was either definite or probable. The CD8+ and CD4+ T cells were negatively isolated, with the TEMRA cells enriched by FACS. The data stem from a study of CD8 T cells in Susac syndrome. Reverse transcription of 0.5 to 1 ug RNA was performed with random hexamers. Amplification of TCR beta CDR3 by immunoSEQ multiplex PCR spanned 54 Vbeta and 13 Jbeta. TCRdb reprocessed the immunoSEQ multiplex PCR reads with MiXCR, giving one entry per CDR3 protein. This repertoire shows approximately 210,000 distinct CDR3 sequences, approximately 94% found once; its top ten account for about 0.15%.

Study results and limitations: CD4+ repertoires of Susac syndrome patients lacked detectable clonal expansion.

The chain employs TRBV6-1 and TRBJ1-5, with TRBD1 as a possible D gene (6 bases). This TCR derives from a human donor with Susac syndrome. Sequenced material: CD4+ T cells from PBMCs. CDR3 amino acids: CASSFDRDKGSNQPQHF. The CDR3 bases are TGTGCCAGCAGCTTTGACCGGGACAAAGGGAGCAATCAGCCCCAGCATTTT.